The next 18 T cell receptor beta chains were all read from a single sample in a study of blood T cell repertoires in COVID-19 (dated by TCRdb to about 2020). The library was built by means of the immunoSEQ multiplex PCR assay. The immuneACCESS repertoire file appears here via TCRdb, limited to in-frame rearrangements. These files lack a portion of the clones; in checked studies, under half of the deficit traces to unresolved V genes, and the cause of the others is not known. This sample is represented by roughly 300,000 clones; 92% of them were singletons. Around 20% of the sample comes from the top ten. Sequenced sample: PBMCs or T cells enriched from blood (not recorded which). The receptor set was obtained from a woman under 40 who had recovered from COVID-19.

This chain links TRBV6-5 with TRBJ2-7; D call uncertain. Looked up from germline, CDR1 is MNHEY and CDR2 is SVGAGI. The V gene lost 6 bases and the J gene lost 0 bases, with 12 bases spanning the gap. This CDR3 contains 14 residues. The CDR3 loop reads CASRRPSSSYEQYF. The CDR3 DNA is TGTGCCAGCAGGCGCCCCTCGAGCTCCTACGAGCAGTACTTC.

The CDR3 sequence is CASSLYRGFQPQHF. The CDR3 DNA reads as TGTGCCAGCAGTTTATACAGGGGTTTCCAGCCCCAGCATTTT. V gene TRBV28 combines with J gene TRBJ1-5; 7 positions match TRBD1. With V trimmed by 1 base and J by 7 bases, 4 bases remained unmatched. Germline assignment: CDR1 MDHEN and CDR2 SYDVKM. The CDR3 extends over 14 amino acids. The whole variable domain, filled in from reference TRBV28 and TRBJ1-5, reads DVKVTQSSRYLVKRTGEKVFLECVQDMDHENMFWYRQDPGLGLRLIYFSYDVKMKEKGDIPEGYSVSREKKERFSLILESASTNQTSMYLCASSLYRGFQPQHFGDGTRLSIL.

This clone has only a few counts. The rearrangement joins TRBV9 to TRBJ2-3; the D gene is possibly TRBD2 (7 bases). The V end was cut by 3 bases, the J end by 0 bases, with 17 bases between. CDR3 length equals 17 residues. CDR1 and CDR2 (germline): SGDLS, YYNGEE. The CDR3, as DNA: TGTGCCAGCAGCGCGAGGGGGACTATCCTTAGCACAGATACGCAGTATTTT. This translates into CASSARGTILSTDTQYF.

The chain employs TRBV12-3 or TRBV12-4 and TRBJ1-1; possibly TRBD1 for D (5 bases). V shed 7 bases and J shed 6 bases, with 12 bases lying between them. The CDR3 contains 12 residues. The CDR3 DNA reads TGTGCCAGCACCGATGACAGCCCTGAAGCTTTCTTT. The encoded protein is CASTDDSPEAFF.

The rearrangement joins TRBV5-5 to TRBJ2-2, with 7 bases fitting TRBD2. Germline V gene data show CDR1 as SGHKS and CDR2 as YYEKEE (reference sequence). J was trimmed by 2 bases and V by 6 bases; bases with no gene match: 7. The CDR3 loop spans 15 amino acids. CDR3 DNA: TGTGCCAGCACCGCGGGGGATATCAACACCGGGGAGCTGTTTTTT. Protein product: CASTAGDINTGELFF.

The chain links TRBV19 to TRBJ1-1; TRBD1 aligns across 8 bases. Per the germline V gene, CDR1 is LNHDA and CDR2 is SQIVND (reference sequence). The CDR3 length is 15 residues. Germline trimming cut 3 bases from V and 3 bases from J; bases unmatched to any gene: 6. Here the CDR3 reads CASSIQGAPDTEAFF. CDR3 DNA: TGTGCCAGTAGTATTCAGGGGGCGCCTGACACTGAAGCTTTCTTT.

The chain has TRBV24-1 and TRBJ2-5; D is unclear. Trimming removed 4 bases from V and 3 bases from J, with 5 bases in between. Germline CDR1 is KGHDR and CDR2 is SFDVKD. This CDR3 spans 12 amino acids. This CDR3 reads CATSDPKETQYF. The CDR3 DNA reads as TGTGCCACCAGTGACCCAAAAGAGACCCAGTACTTC.

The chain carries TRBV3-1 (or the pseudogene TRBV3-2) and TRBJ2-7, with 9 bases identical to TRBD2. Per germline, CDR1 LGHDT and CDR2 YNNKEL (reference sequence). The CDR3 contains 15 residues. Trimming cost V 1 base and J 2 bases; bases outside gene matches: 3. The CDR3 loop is CASSQGAGGPYEQYF. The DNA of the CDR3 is TGTGCCAGCAGCCAAGGAGCGGGAGGCCCCTACGAGCAGTACTTC.

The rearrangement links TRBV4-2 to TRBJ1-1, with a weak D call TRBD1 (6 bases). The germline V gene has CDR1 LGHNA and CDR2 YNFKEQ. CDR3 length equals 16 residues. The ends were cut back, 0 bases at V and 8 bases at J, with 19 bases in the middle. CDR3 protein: CASSQEGGGGTLEAFF. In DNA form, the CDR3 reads TGTGCCAGCAGCCAAGAAGGGGGAGGGGGGACCTTGGAAGCTTTCTTT.

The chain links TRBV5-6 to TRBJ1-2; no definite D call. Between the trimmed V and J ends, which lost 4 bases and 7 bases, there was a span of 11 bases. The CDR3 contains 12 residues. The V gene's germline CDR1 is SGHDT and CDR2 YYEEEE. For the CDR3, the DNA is TGTGCCAGCAGCCTGCCGACGGGTGGCTACACCTTC. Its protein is CASSLPTGGYTF.

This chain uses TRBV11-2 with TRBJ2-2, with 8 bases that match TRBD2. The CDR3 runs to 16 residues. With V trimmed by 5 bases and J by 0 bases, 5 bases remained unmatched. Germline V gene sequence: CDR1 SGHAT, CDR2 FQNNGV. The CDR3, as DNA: TGTGCCAGCAGCAAAACCGGGGGGGCGAACACCGGGGAGCTGTTTTTT. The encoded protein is CASSKTGGANTGELFF.

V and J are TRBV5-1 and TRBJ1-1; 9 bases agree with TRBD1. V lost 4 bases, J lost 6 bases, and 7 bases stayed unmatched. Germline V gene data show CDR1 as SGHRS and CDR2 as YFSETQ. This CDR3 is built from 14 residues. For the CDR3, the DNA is TGCGCCAGCAGCCGCGGGGACAGGGCTTCTGAAGCTTTCTTT. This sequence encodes CASSRGDRASEAFF.

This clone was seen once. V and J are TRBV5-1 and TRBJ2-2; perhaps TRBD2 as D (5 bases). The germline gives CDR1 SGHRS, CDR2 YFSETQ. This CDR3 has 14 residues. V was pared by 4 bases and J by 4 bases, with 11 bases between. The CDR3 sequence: CASSPGSSTGELFF. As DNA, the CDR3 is TGCGCCAGCAGCCCGGGGTCTAGCACCGGGGAGCTGTTTTTT. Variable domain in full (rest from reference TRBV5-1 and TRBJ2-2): KAGVTQTPRYLIKTRGQQVTLSCSPISGHRSVSWYQQTPGQGLQFLFEYFSETQRNKGNFPGRFSGRQFSNSRSEMNVSTLELGDSALYLCASSPGSSTGELFFGEGSRLTVL.

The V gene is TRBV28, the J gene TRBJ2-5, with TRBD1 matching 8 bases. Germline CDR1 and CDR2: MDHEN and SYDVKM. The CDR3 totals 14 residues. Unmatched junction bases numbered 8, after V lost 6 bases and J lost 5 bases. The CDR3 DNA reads TGTGCCAGCAGACGAGGGACAGGAGGGGAGACCCAGTACTTC. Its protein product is CASRRGTGGETQYF.

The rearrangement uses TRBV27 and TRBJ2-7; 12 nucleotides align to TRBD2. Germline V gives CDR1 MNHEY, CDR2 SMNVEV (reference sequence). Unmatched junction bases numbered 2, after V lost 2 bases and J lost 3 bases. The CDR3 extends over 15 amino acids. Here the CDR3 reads CASSLLAGGDYEQYF. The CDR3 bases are TGTGCCAGCAGTTTACTAGCGGGAGGGGACTACGAGCAGTACTTC.

As DNA, the CDR3 is TGTGCCAGTAACGGCGGGGGATCCTACAATGAGCAGTTCTTC. This translates into CASNGGGSYNEQFF. The rearrangement links TRBV19 to TRBJ2-1, with TRBD2 matching over 7 bases. The CDR3 totals 14 residues. Germline CDR1 LNHDA, CDR2 SQIVND (reference sequence). Germline trimming cut 7 bases from V and 1 base from J; bases unmatched to any gene: 4.

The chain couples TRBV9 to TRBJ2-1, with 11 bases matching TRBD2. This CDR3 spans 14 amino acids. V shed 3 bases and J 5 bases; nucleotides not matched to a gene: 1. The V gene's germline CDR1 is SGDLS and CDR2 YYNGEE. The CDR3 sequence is CASSGGLADNEQFF. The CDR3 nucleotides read TGTGCCAGCAGCGGGGGACTAGCGGACAATGAGCAGTTCTTC. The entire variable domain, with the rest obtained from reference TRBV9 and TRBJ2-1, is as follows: DSGVTQTPKHLITATGQRVTLRCSPRSGDLSVYWYQQSLDQGLQFLIQYYNGEERAKGNILERFSAQQFPDLHSELNLSSLELGDSALYFCASSGGLADNEQFFGPGTRLTVL.

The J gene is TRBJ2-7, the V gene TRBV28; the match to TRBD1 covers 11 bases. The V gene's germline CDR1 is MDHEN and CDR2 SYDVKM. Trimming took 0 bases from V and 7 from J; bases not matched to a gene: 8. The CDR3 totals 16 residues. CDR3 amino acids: CASSLWAGQGAWEQYF. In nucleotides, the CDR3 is TGTGCCAGCAGTTTATGGGCAGGACAGGGGGCGTGGGAGCAGTACTTC.